This TCR beta chain was captured by sequencing in a study of OX40 agonist ivuxolimab in advanced cancers. Study-wide context: Ivuxolimab was administered intravenously to patients at 0.01 to 10 mg/kg every 2 weeks.

CDR3 length equals 14 residues. Trimming took off 0 bases at V and 6 bases at J, with 12 bases between the two ends. Germline CDR1 LNHNV, CDR2 YYDKDF (reference sequence). Samples were taken at baseline and on day 1 of cycles 4 and 7. The protocol was immunoSEQ multiplex PCR, while the TCRdb copy is restricted to in-frame clones and leaves out a portion. The data hold roughly 76,000 clones, with 70% to 90% observed a single time. Study-level points and caveats: Blood T cells, both CD4+ and CD8+, expanded clonally by week 6 at 0.1 to 3.0 mg/kg. More expanded clones were found, on average, in CD8+ than in CD4+ T cells.

This clone appeared a few times. Its antigen is still unknown. The receptor was isolated from an adult with an advanced solid tumor such as melanoma, head and neck, liver or kidney cancer. Sequenced here: CD4+ or CD8+ T cells sorted from blood, sampled in a trial of the OX40 agonist ivuxolimab. The chain is built from TRBV15 and TRBJ2-7; D uncertain. The CDR3 DNA reads as TGTGCCACCAGCAGAGATCTAAAGATTACCGAGCAGTACTTC. Translated: CATSRDLKITEQYF.